This is a list of T cell receptor beta chains from one sample in a study of identical twins. TCRdb reprocessed the 5' RACE reads with MiXCR, giving one entry per CDR3 protein. Found here are 450,000 or so distinct CDR3 sequences, approximately 15% of them singletons; the top ten hold 0.4% to 0.55%. These data were also reused for a study on yellow fever vaccine responses in identical twins.

Sequenced: CD4+ T cells sorted from blood. The receptors derive from a woman aged 18-35 years in good health. Each CDR3 is given with its conserved first and last residue. A D gene is named only where the DNA matches it firmly. Clone size appears in some rows only: once, few, many, or a class for an expanded clone.

many	TRBV29-1	.	TRBJ1-2	TGCAGCGTTGAGGAGCAGAACTATGGCTACACCTTC	CSVEEQNYGYTF
.	TRBV12-3/TRBV12-4	.	TRBJ1-2	TGTGCCAGCAGTTTTGCAGGGAAGGTCGGCTACACCTTC	CASSFAGKVGYTF
.	TRBV12-3/TRBV12-4	TRBD2	TRBJ2-7	TGTGCCAGCAAGCGAGCGGGAGGACTCTACGAGCAGTACTTC	CASKRAGGLYEQYF
.	TRBV7-9	TRBD1	TRBJ1-4	TGTGCCAGCAGCTTGGGGACCGGGACAGGGCTCGAAAAACTGTTTTTT	CASSLGTGTGLEKLFF
few	TRBV7-8	.	TRBJ2-3	TGTGCCAGCAGCTTGGGGCACAGGACTAGCACAGATACGCAGTATTTT	CASSLGHRTSTDTQYF
.	TRBV6-1	TRBD2	TRBJ2-3	TGTGCCAGCAGTAAACTAGCGGGTGGGACAGATACGCAGTATTTT	CASSKLAGGTDTQYF
few	TRBV28	TRBD1	TRBJ2-7	TGTGCCAGCATAGACAGGGGGCTAAGGGAGCAGTACTTC	CASIDRGLREQYF
many	TRBV5-1	.	TRBJ2-7	TGCGCCAGCAGCTTTGGGAGTACCGGGGACGAGCAGTACTTC	CASSFGSTGDEQYF
few	TRBV4-3	.	TRBJ2-2	TGCGCCAGCAGCCGGACAGAGGACACCGGGGAGCTGTTTTTT	CASSRTEDTGELFF
few	TRBV25-1	.	TRBJ2-7	TGTGCCGTAGGCAGGGGTAATGAGCAGTACTTC	CAVGRGNEQYF
few	TRBV5-6	.	TRBJ2-5	TGTGCCAGCAGCTTATACGGGAAACAAGAGACCCAGTACTTC	CASSLYGKQETQYF
few	TRBV6-1	.	TRBJ2-7	TGTGCCAGCAGCCCCATGGGGCCATCCTACGAGCAGTACTTC	CASSPMGPSYEQYF
.	TRBV5-1	.	TRBJ2-5	TGCGCCAGCAGCTCCCCACAGGGTCGGGAGACCCAGTACTTC	CASSSPQGRETQYF
.	TRBV5-1	TRBD1	TRBJ2-7	TGCGCCAGCAGCCTTTACAGGGGTATCAACGAGCAGTACTTC	CASSLYRGINEQYF
few	TRBV5-1	.	TRBJ2-2	TGCGCCAGCAGCGGGTGGGGGACCGACCTGCGCACCGGGGAGCTGTTTTTT	CASSGWGTDLRTGELFF
few	TRBV6-1	.	TRBJ2-1	TGTGCCAGCACCGGCGGAGGGGACAATGAGCAGTTCTTC	CASTGGGDNEQFF
few	TRBV4-3	TRBD1	TRBJ2-7	TGCGCCAGCAGCCAGCCGGGACAGGGGGGCGAGCAGTACTTC	CASSQPGQGGEQYF
few	TRBV12-3/TRBV12-4	TRBD2	TRBJ2-5	TGTGCCAGTACCCGTGGGACTAGCGGGAGGGCGGAGACCCAGTACTTC	CASTRGTSGRAETQYF
.	TRBV18	.	TRBJ2-1	TGTGCCAGCTCACCGATCGGGACATCCCTGGGCTCCTACAATGAGCAGTTCTTC	CASSPIGTSLGSYNEQFF
many	TRBV12-3/TRBV12-4	.	TRBJ1-1	TGTGCCAGCAGACACAGGGTAGGCACTGAAGCTTTCTTT	CASRHRVGTEAFF
few	TRBV29-1	TRBD2	TRBJ2-3	TGCAGCGTTGAAGAGACTAGCGTTGGGGATACGCAGTATTTT	CSVEETSVGDTQYF
.	TRBV5-6	.	TRBJ2-3	TGTGCCAGCAGCGAGACAGTTGTGGTAGAAGATACGCAGTATTTT	CASSETVVVEDTQYF
many	TRBV29-1	.	TRBJ1-1	TGCAGCGTTGTCTGGGTCACTGAAGCTTTCTTT	CSVVWVTEAFF
few	TRBV5-4	.	TRBJ2-1	TGTGCCAGCAGCTTGGCCCGGGGGTCTAACAGAGTCTACAATGAGCAGTTCTTC	CASSLARGSNRVYNEQFF
.	TRBV9	.	TRBJ1-2	TGTGCCAGCAGCGTAGGCCCCCTGACAGGAGTTGATGGCTACACCTTC	CASSVGPLTGVDGYTF
few	TRBV5-1	TRBD2	TRBJ2-1	TGCGCCAGCAGCCTCCAGACTAGCGGGGTCGGTGAGCAGTTCTTC	CASSLQTSGVGEQFF
.	TRBV20-1	.	TRBJ1-5	TGCAGTGCCCACAGAGGCAATAGCAATCAGCCCCAGCATTTT	CSAHRGNSNQPQHF
.	TRBV25-1	.	TRBJ2-3	TGTGCCAGCAGTGCGAATGGGGAGGTTGGGGACAAAAGCACAGATACGCAGTATTTT	CASSANGEVGDKSTDTQYF
many	TRBV5-1	.	TRBJ2-2	TGCGCCAGCAGCCCCCTGATTGACAGCAACACCGGGGAGCTGTTTTTT	CASSPLIDSNTGELFF
.	TRBV5-1	.	TRBJ2-3	TGCGCCAGCAGCTTATATCCTCGGAATACGCAGTATTTT	CASSLYPRNTQYF
few	TRBV27	.	TRBJ2-7	TGTGCCAGCGTGGGTCGGGAGTACTTC	CASVGREYF
.	TRBV27	.	TRBJ1-2	TGTGCCAGCAGTCCTCGGACGGATTTGGGCTACACCTTC	CASSPRTDLGYTF
many	TRBV12-3/TRBV12-4	TRBD1	TRBJ2-7	TGTGCCAGCAGTTTGGGACAGCGATTCTCAGAGCAGTACTTC	CASSLGQRFSEQYF
few	TRBV28	TRBD2	TRBJ2-2	TGTGCCAGCAGCCCCAGCGGGAGGGCCGCCGGGGAGCTGTTTTTT	CASSPSGRAAGELFF
few	TRBV20-1	.	TRBJ2-2	TGCAGTGCTAGAGTGGGGGCCGGGGAGCTGTTTTTT	CSARVGAGELFF
few	TRBV3-1	.	TRBJ2-2	TGTGCCAGCAGCAACGAGGGTTACACCGGGGAGCTGTTTTTT	CASSNEGYTGELFF
few	TRBV7-2	.	TRBJ2-7	TGTGCCAGCAGTCATAGCGGAGTCCCCCTCGAGCAGTACTTC	CASSHSGVPLEQYF
few	TRBV20-1	.	TRBJ1-4	TGCAGTGCCCCACCCGGGACACGTAATGAAAAACTGTTTTTT	CSAPPGTRNEKLFF
.	TRBV29-1	TRBD2	TRBJ2-5	TGCAGCGTTGGCCCTTGGGCGGGAGTAGGAGAGACCCAGTACTTC	CSVGPWAGVGETQYF
.	TRBV29-1	.	TRBJ1-1	TGCAGGATTACTATGAACACTGAAGCTTTCTTT	CRITMNTEAFF
few	TRBV6-1	TRBD1	TRBJ1-1	TGTGCCAGCAGTGAACAGGGGGCGAACACTGAAGCTTTCTTT	CASSEQGANTEAFF
few	TRBV20-1	.	TRBJ1-1	TGCAGTGCTACCCCCGGGGGTGAAGCTTTCTTT	CSATPGGEAFF
.	TRBV12-3/TRBV12-4	.	TRBJ1-2	TGTGCCAGCAGCCTCATCTTTAACTATGGCTACACCTTC	CASSLIFNYGYTF
few	TRBV29-1	TRBD1	TRBJ1-1	TGCAGCGCACCGGGACAGGGTGTGCTGAACACTGAAGCTTTCTTT	CSAPGQGVLNTEAFF
few	TRBV20-1	.	TRBJ2-7	TGCAGTGCTAGAGAGTTAGCAGGGACCTACGAGCAGTACTTC	CSARELAGTYEQYF
.	TRBV4-1	.	TRBJ2-1	TGCGCCAGCAGCCAAGGGGCGAGCTACAATGAGCAGTTCTTC	CASSQGASYNEQFF
many	TRBV5-6	.	TRBJ2-6	TGTGCCAGCAGCCTCGGACTTTCTGGGGCCAACGTCCTGACTTTC	CASSLGLSGANVLTF
few	TRBV18	TRBD1	TRBJ1-5	TGTGCCAGCTCACCGGTCAGGGGGGGCAATCAGCCCCAGCATTTT	CASSPVRGGNQPQHF
few	TRBV7-8	TRBD2	TRBJ2-2	TGTGCCAGCAGCTTTGGTGGGAGGGGGAACACCGGGGAGCTGTTTTTT	CASSFGGRGNTGELFF
.	TRBV3-1	.	TRBJ2-7	TGTGCCAGCAGCCAGACAGCGAGCTCCTACGAGCAGTACTTC	CASSQTASSYEQYF
few	TRBV10-3	.	TRBJ2-5	TGTGCCATCAGTGGTGACGGACAAGAGACCCAGTACTTC	CAISGDGQETQYF
many	TRBV5-1	.	TRBJ1-5	TGCGCCAGCAGCTTGGAGGGGACTCAGCCCCAGCATTTT	CASSLEGTQPQHF
.	TRBV28	TRBD2	TRBJ2-7	TGTGCCAGCAGTTTAATCAGGGCTAGCGGGAACAACGAGCAGTACTTC	CASSLIRASGNNEQYF
.	TRBV5-6	TRBD1	TRBJ1-5	TGTGCCAGCAGCGTAGCCGGGACAGGGCGCCAGCCCCAGCGTTTT	CASSVAGTGRQPQRF